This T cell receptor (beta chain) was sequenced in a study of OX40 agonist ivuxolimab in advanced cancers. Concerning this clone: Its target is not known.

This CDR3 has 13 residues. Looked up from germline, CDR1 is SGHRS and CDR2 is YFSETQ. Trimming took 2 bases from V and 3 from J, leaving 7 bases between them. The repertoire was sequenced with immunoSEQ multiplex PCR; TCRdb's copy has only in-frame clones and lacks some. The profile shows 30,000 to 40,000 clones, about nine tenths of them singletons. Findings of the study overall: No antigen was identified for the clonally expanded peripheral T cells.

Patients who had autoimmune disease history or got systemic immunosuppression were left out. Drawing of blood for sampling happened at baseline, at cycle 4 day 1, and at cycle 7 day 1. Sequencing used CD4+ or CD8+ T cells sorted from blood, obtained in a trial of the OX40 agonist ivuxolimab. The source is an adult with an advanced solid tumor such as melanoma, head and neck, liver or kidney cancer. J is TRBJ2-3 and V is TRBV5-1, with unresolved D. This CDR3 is CASSLDRTDTQYF. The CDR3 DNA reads TGCGCCAGCAGCTTAGACCGGACAGATACGCAGTATTTT.